The TCR beta chain described here comes from a study of HIV-infected patients and healthy controls. Points from the study as a whole: Only sixteen HIV-infected individuals were processed, a major limit on how widely findings apply. Healthy control repertoires had roughly threefold more distinct CDR3s than untreated HIV+ repertoires, and higher Shannon diversity.

Reverse transcription used 450 to 650 ng RNA and constant-region primers for alpha and beta. Using multiplexing indices, alpha and beta chain libraries were generated apart by chain-specific third strand synthesis. A short first PCR added P5 and P7 adapter elements and a second index. From the 5' RACE reads, TCRdb called clonotypes with MiXCR, one entry per CDR3 protein. The sample lists approximately 11,000 distinct CDR3 sequences, less than 9.5% occurring once. No cell fractionation was done, so the repertoire covers all unsorted peripheral blood T cells. Donors were HIV-infected adults who had not yet started antiretroviral therapy but were about to begin. This clonotype was seen many times. The antigen remains undetermined. In germline, CDR1 is SGHDT, CDR2 YYEEEE. The J segment lost 7 bases and the V segment lost 4 bases, leaving 4 bases of the junction unmatched. The CDR3 covers 12 residues.

The specimen was blood, collected before antiretroviral therapy. The gene calls are TRBV5-6 and TRBJ1-2, with 7 positions matching TRBD1. The clonotype was recovered from an adult with HIV infection. The donor label of this sample is uncertain. The CDR3 reads CASSIDRVGYTF. CDR3 DNA: TGTGCCAGCAGCATAGACAGGGTTGGCTACACCTTC.